The clone carrying this TCR beta chain was counted ten times or more. Antigen specificity is unknown. V was cut by 2 bases and J by 12 bases, with 15 bases left in between. Germline CDR1 reads SGHRS; CDR2 reads YFSETQ. The CDR3 is made up of 13 amino acids. One entry per CDR3 protein results from TCRdb running MiXCR on the RT-PCR reads. The sample contains roughly 500,000 distinct CDR3 sequences, 15% to 20% of which appear only once. The source of the sample is a study of response to subunit inactivated influenza vaccine. The study, taken as a whole, reports: The authors proposed limited new T cell recruitment per seasonal influenza vaccination.

The sequencing here drew on CD4+ T cells sorted from PBMCs, taken roughly 24 months after vaccination. The clonotype was recovered from a man between 50 and 69 years old who received an inactivated influenza vaccine. This chain joins TRBV5-1 and TRBJ2-1; no clear D. CDR3 nucleotide sequence: TGCGCCAGCAGCTTCTCGACCCGAGCAGTGCAGTTCTTC. This codes for CASSFSTRAVQFF.